Listed here is a single TCR beta chain. Its matching antigen is unknown. This CDR3 is built from 15 residues. CDR1 DFQATT and CDR2 SNEGSKA come from the germline V gene (reference sequence). Germline trimming cut 4 bases from V and 5 bases from J; bases unmatched to any gene: 9. The data belong to a study of identical twins. Findings of the study overall: Zero-insertion analyses were open to partial confounding by invariant MAIT and iNKT cells.

TCRdb reprocessed the 5' RACE reads via MiXCR and lists one record per CDR3 protein. Among some 570,000 distinct CDR3 sequences listed, under 25% were seen once. This sample also appeared in a second study, on yellow fever vaccine responses in identical twins. Per that study: On the reported evidence, twins' vaccine T cell responses seemed partly convergent and partly personalized.

The sequencing input was CD4+ T cells sorted from blood. The source of this sequence is a young woman in good health. The chain joins TRBV20-1 to TRBJ2-5, with 11 positions matching TRBD1. The CDR3 region has the DNA TGCAGTGCTAATACCGGGACAGGGGGGAAGGAGACCCAGTACTTC. Translation: CSANTGTGGKETQYF.